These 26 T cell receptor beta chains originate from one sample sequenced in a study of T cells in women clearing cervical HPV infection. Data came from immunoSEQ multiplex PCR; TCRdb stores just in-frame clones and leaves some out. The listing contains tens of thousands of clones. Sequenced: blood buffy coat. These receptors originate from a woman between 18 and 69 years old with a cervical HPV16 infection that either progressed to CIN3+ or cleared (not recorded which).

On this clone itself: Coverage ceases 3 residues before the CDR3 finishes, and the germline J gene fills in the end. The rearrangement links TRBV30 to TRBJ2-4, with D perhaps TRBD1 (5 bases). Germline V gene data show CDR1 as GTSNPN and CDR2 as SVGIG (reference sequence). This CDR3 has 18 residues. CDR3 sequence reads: CAWSAEYFLGRVIYGQYF. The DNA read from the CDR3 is TGTGCCTGGAGTGCAGAGTACTTTTTGGGCAGGGTAATCTATGGT.

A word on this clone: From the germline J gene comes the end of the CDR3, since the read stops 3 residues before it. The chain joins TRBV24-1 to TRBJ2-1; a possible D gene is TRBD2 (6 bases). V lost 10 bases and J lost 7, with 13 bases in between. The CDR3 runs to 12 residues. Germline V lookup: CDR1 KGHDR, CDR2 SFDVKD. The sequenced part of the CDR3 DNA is TGTGCCACGGGCGGGACTCAGAATGAG. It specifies CATGGTQNE. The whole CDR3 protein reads CATGGTQNEQFF.

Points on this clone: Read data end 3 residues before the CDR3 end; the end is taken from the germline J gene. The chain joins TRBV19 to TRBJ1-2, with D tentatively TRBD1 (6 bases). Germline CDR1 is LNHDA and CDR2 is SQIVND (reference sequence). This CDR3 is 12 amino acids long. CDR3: CAAGDIFRDYTF. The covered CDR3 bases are TGTGCCGCGGGGGACATATTCAGAGAC. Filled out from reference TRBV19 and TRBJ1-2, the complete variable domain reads DGGITQSPKYLFRKEGQNVTLSCEQNLNHDAMYWYRQDPGQGLRLIYYSQIVNDFQKGDIAEGYSVSREKKESFPLTVTSAQKNPTAFYLCAAGDIFRDYTFGSGTRLTVV.

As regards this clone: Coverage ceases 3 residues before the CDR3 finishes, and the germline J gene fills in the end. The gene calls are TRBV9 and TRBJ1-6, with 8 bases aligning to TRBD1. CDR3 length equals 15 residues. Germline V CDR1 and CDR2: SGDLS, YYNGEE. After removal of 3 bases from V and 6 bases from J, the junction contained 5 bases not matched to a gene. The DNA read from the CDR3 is TGTGCCAGCAGCGCCCGGGACAGGTCTAATTCACCC. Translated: CASSARDRSNSP. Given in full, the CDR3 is CASSARDRSNSPLHF.

This CDR3 reads CASSQTGLKTQYF. The sequenced part of the CDR3 DNA is TGCGCCAGCAGCCAAACAGGGTTAAAGACG. The chain has TRBV4-1 and TRBJ2-3; tentative D call: TRBD1 (6 bases). The CDR3 is cut off 3 residues early in the read; its end comes from the germline J gene. The CDR3 has 13 amino acids. Germline CDR1 MGHRA, CDR2 YSYEKL.

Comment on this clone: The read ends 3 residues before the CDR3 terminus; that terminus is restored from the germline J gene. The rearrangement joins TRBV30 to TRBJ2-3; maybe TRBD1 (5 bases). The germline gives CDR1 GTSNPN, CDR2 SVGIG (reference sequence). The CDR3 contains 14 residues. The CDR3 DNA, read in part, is TGTGCCTGGACTCCAATAAGGGGTGGAGAGACG. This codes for CAWTPIRGGET. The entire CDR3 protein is CAWTPIRGGETQYF.

The CDR3 reads CASAGEAGKVEQFF. The part of the CDR3 DNA that was read is TGCGCCAGCGCTGGGGAAGCGGGGAAGGTTGAG. The V gene is TRBV10-1, the J gene TRBJ2-1, with 7 bases fitting TRBD2. The read gets to within 3 residues of the CDR3 end, and the germline J gene fills in the rest. The V gene's germline CDR1 is WNHNN and CDR2 SYGVQD (reference sequence). The CDR3 runs to 14 residues. The V gene end was trimmed by 8 bases and the J gene end by 9 bases; junction bases not matched to a gene: 13.

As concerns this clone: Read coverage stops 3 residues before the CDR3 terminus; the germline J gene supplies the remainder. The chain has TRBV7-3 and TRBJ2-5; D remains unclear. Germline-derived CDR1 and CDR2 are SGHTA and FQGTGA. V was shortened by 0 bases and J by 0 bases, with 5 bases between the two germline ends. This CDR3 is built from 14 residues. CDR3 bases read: TGTGCCAGCAGCTTAACGGGCTACCAAGAGACC. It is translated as CASSLTGYQET. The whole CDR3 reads CASSLTGYQETQYF.

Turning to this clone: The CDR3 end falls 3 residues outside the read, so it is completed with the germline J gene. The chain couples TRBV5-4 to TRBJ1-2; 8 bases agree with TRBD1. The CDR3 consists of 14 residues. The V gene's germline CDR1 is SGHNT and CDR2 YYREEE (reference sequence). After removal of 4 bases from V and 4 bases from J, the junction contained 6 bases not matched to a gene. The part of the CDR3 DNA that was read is TGTGCCAGCAGCCCGACAGGGGTTCGCTATGGC. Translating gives CASSPTGVRYG. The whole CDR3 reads CASSPTGVRYGYTF.

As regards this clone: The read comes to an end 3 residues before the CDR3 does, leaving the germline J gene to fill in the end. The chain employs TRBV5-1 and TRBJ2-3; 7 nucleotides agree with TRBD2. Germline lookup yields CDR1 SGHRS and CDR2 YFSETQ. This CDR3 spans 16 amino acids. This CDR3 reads CASSLGTGDYEQPQYF. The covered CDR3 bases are TGCGCCAGCAGCTTGGGAACTGGGGACTATGAGCAGCCG.

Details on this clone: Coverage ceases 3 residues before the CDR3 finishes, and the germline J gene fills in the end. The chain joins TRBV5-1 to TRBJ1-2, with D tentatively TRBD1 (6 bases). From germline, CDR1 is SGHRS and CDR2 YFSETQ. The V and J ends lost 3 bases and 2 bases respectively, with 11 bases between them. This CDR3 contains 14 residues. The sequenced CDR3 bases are TGCGCCAGCAGCTGGGGGCAGGAGAACTATGGC. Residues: CASSWGQENYG. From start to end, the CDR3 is CASSWGQENYGYTF.

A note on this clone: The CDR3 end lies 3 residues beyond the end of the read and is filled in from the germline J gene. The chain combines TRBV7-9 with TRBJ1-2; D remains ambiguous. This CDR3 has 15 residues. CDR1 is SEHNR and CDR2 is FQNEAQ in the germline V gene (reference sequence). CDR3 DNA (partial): TGTGCCAGCAGCTTAGGGGCTAGCGTGTCCTACGAC. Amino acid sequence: CASSLGASVSYD. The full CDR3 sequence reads CASSLGASVSYDYTF.

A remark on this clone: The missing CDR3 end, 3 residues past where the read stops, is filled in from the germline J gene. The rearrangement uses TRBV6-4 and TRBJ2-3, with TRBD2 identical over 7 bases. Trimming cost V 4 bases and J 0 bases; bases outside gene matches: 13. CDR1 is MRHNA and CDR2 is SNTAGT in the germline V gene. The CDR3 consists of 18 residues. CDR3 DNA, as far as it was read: TGTGCCAGCAGTGTCTCCTACCTTAGCGGGCTAAGCACAGATACG. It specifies CASSVSYLSGLSTDT. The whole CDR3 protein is CASSVSYLSGLSTDTQYF.

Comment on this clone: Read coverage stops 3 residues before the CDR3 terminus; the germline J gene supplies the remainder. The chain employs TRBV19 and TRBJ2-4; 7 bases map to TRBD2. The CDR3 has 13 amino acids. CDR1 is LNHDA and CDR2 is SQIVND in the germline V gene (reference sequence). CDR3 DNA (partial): TGTGCCAGTATCGACAGCGGGGCCCTTCGT. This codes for CASIDSGALR. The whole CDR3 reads CASIDSGALRQYF.

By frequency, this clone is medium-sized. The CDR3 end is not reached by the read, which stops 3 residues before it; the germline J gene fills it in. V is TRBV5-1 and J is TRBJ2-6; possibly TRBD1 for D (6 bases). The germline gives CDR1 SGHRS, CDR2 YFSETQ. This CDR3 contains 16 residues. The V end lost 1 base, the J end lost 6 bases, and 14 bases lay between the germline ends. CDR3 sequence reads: CASSLSGAKKANVLTF. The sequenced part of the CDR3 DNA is TGCGCCAGCAGCTTGTCAGGGGCGAAAAAGGCCAACGTC.

CDR3 in amino acids: CASSSNRDNQPQHF. The DNA read from the CDR3 is TGTGCCAGCAGCTCGAACAGGGACAATCAGCCC. The chain links TRBV5-5 to TRBJ1-5; weak D call: TRBD1 (6 bases). The CDR3 is cut off 3 residues early in the read; its end comes from the germline J gene. V dropped 3 bases and J dropped 3 bases, with 10 bases sitting between them. The CDR3 extends over 14 amino acids. Germline V CDR1 and CDR2: SGHKS, YYEKEE (reference sequence).

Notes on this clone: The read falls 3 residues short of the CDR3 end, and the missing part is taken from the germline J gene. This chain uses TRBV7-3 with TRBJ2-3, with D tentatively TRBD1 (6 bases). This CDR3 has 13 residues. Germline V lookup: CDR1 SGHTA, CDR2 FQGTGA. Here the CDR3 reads CASSSLPWGPQYF. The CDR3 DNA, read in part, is TGTGCCAGCAGCTCCCTCCCCTGGGGGCCG.

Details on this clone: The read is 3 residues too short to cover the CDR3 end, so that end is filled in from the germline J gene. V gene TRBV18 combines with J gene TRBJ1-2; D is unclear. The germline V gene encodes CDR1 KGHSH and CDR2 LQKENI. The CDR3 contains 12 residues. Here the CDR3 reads CASSPSGHDYTF. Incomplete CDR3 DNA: TGTGCCAGCTCACCCTCTGGGCACGAC. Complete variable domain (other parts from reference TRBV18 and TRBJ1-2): NAGVMQNPRHLVRRRGQEARLRCSPMKGHSHVYWYRQLPEEGLKFMVYLQKENIIDESGMPKERFSAEFPKEGPSILRIQQVVRGDSAAYFCASSPSGHDYTFGSGTRLTVV.

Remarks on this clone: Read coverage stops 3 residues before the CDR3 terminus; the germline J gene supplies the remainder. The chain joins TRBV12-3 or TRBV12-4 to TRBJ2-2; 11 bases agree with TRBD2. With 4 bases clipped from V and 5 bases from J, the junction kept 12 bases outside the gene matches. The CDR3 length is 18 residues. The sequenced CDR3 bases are TGTGCCAGCAGTTGGACTCTAGCGGGGGGAGTATTAACCGGGGAG. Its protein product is CASSWTLAGGVLTGE. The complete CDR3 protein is CASSWTLAGGVLTGELFF.

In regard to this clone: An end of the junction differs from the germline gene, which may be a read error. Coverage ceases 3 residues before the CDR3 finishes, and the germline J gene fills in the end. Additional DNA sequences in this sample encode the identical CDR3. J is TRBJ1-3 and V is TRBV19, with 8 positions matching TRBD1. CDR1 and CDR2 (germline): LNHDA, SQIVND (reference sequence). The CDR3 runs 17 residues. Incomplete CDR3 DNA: TGTGCCAGTAGTCCCCACCAGGGGGCTATCTCTGGAAACACA. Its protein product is CASSPHQGAISGNT. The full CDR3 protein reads CASSPHQGAISGNTIYF.

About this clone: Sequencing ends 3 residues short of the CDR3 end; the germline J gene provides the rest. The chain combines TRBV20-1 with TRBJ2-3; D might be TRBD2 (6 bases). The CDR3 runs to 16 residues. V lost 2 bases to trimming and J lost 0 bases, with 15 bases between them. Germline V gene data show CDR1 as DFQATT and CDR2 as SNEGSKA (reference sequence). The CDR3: CSARSGVQGSTDTQYF. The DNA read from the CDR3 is TGCAGTGCTAGATCGGGGGTCCAGGGTAGCACAGATACG.

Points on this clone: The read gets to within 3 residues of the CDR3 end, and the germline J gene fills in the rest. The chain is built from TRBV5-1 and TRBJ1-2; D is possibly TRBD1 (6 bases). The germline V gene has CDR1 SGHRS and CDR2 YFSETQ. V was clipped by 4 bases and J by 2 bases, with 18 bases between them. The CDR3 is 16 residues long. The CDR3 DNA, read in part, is TGCGCCAGCAGCATAACAGGGCCACAAGGGAACTATGGC. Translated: CASSITGPQGNYG. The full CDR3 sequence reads CASSITGPQGNYGYTF.

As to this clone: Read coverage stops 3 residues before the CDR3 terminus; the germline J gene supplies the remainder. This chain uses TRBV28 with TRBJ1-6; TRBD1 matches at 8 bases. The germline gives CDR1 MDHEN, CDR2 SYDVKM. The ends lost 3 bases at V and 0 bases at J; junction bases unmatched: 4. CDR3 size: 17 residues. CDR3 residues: CASSFRGRPSYNSPLHF. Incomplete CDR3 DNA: TGTGCCAGCAGTTTCAGGGGGCGCCCCTCCTATAATTCACCC.

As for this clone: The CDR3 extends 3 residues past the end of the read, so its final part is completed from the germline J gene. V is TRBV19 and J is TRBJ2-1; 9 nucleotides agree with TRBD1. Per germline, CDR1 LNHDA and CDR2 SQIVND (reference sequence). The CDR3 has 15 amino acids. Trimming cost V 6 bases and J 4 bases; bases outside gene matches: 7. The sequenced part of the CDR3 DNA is TGTGCCAGTAGACGTGCCGGGACAGGGTACAATGAG. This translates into CASRRAGTGYNE. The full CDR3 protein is CASRRAGTGYNEQFF.

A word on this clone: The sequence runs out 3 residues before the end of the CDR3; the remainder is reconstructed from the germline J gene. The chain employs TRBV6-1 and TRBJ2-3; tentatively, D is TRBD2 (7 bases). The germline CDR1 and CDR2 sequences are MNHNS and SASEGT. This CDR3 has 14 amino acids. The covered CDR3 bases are TGTGCCAGCAGTGAAGAGGGGGGGGGTCAGCCG. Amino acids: CASSEEGGGQP. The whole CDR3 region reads CASSEEGGGQPQYF.

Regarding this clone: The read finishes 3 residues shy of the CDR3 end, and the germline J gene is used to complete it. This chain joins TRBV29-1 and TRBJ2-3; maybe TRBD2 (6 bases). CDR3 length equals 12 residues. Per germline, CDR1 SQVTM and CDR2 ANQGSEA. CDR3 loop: CSVDEWGETQYF. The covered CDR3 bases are TGCAGCGTTGATGAATGGGGGGAGACG.